A selection of T cell receptor beta chains follows, all from one sample in a study of T-cell memory formation after mild COVID-19. One entry per CDR3 protein, called by TCRdb with MiXCR from the 5' RACE reads. The profile shows approximately 490,000 distinct CDR3 sequences, around 20% of them singletons. Sequencing was performed on PBMCs or a T cell subset sorted from them (not recorded which). All receptors derive from an adult woman who had mild COVID-19 (a few samples of this study predate the infection). Cell type and time point are not known. Both conserved end residues are part of each CDR3. Fields, in order: J gene, clone size, V gene, D gene, CDR3 DNA, CDR3 protein. The D gene is left open where the match is weak. The size entry is marked missing in some rows and otherwise reads once, few, many or a size class.

TRBJ2-7	few	TRBV15	-	TGTGCCACCTCTCCCGGAAGCTCCTACGAGCAGTACTTC	CATSPGSSYEQYF
TRBJ1-2	-	TRBV20-1	-	TGCTCATCGGCAGGGGAGCTCGGCTACACCTTC	CSSAGELGYTF
TRBJ2-1	many	TRBV5-1	-	TGTGCCAGCAGCTTAGGGGGCTCCTACAATGAGCAGTTCTTC	CASSLGGSYNEQFF
TRBJ2-7	few	TRBV7-6	-	TGTGCCAGCAGCAACCTGACCAGGAAGAGCCCCTACGAGCAGTACTTC	CASSNLTRKSPYEQYF
TRBJ2-5	few	TRBV11-3	TRBD2	TGTGCCAGCAGCTTAGATCCTTTCCTCCTAGCGGGCCTCCAAGAGACCCAGTACTTC	CASSLDPFLLAGLQETQYF
TRBJ1-5	-	TRBV7-2	TRBD1	TGTGCCAGCAGCGCTATCTTGGACAGGCCTTATAGCAATCAGCCCCAGCATTTT	CASSAILDRPYSNQPQHF
TRBJ2-3	-	TRBV9	-	TGTGCCAGCAGCACCCGGGATGGCCCAGATACGCAGTATTTT	CASSTRDGPDTQYF
TRBJ2-7	-	TRBV6-2/TRBV6-3	-	TGTGCCAGCAGTTACGGCGTGAGCTCCTACGAGCAGTACTTC	CASSYGVSSYEQYF
TRBJ2-7	few	TRBV4-3	-	TGCGCCAGCAGCTACTACGACTCCCCTAGCTACGAGCAGTACTTC	CASSYYDSPSYEQYF
TRBJ2-5	-	TRBV25-1	-	TGTGCCAGCAGTGGCCGTGGACCGCACCCCCAAGAGACCCAGTACTTC	CASSGRGPHPQETQYF
TRBJ2-2	many	TRBV7-3	-	TGTGCCAGCAGCCCGGGCCCCACCGGGGAGCTGTTTTTT	CASSPGPTGELFF
TRBJ2-7	-	TRBV12-3/TRBV12-4	TRBD2	TGTGCCAGCAGTGCCCAACTAGCGGGGGGGTCCCCGGGGCAGTACTTC	CASSAQLAGGSPGQYF
TRBJ2-1	-	TRBV12-3/TRBV12-4	-	TGTGCCAGCAGTCTCACTTTATGGGGGAAAAGGAATGAGCAGTTCTTC	CASSLTLWGKRNEQFF
TRBJ1-5	few	TRBV12-3/TRBV12-4	TRBD1	TGTGCCAGCAGCACCGGGACAGGTTATCAGCCCCAGCATTTT	CASSTGTGYQPQHF
TRBJ1-1	few	TRBV7-4	-	TGTGCCAGGAGTCAGGGGAGCACTGAAGCTTTCTTT	CARSQGSTEAFF
TRBJ2-5	-	TRBV18	-	TGTGCCAGCTCACCACTTCAGGGGGGGCAAGAGACCCAGTACTTC	CASSPLQGGQETQYF
TRBJ1-1	few	TRBV27	-	TGTGCCAGCAGTTCATCCGGCCAGGGACGGACTGAAGCTTTCTTT	CASSSSGQGRTEAFF
TRBJ2-2	-	TRBV7-2	-	TGTGCCAGCAGCCCCAGGCGGGGATCAGACACCGGGGAGCTGTTTTTT	CASSPRRGSDTGELFF
TRBJ1-5	few	TRBV10-3	-	TGTGCCATCAGTGATAGGGTAGATAGCAATCAGCCCCAGCATTTT	CAISDRVDSNQPQHF
TRBJ2-3	few	TRBV5-1	-	TGCGCCAGCAGCTTGATGGCGGGGTCCACAGATACGCAGTATTTT	CASSLMAGSTDTQYF
TRBJ1-1	-	TRBV4-1	-	TGCGCCAGCAGCCAAGTAGTCCCAGCCCCGGGTGTAGTGAACACTGAAGCTTTCTTT	CASSQVVPAPGVVNTEAFF
TRBJ2-7	few	TRBV7-6	-	TGTGCCAGCAGCCCGAGTGGAGGTAGCGGCGGGCTGGTCGAGCAGTACTTC	CASSPSGGSGGLVEQYF
TRBJ1-5	few	TRBV7-9	-	TGTGCCAGCAGCCAGAATAGCAATCAGCCCCAGCATTTT	CASSQNSNQPQHF
TRBJ1-1	-	TRBV4-3	-	TGCGCCAGCAGCCAGTCGGGGGTGACTGAAGCTTTCTTT	CASSQSGVTEAFF
TRBJ2-7	-	TRBV24-1	TRBD1	TGTGCCACCAGTGGCCCGGGACAGGACAACTACGAGCAGTACTTC	CATSGPGQDNYEQYF
TRBJ2-1	many	TRBV5-1	TRBD2	TGCGCCAGCAGCCCGACTAGCGGGGGGTACAATGAGCAGTTCTTC	CASSPTSGGYNEQFF
TRBJ2-1	-	TRBV25-1	-	TGTGCCAGCAGTGAATCTCAGGGAGGCGATGAGCAGTTCTTC	CASSESQGGDEQFF
TRBJ1-2	few	TRBV20-1	-	TGCAGTGCTAGAGAACGGGCCACTTATGGCTACACCTTC	CSARERATYGYTF
TRBJ2-1	-	TRBV2	-	TGTGCCAGCAGTGAGTTCTTACCAAAGCACAATGAGCAGTTCTTC	CASSEFLPKHNEQFF
TRBJ2-1	many	TRBV7-6	TRBD2	TGTGCCAGCAGCTGGCGGGAGGGCTACAATGAGCAGTTCTTC	CASSWREGYNEQFF
TRBJ2-1	-	TRBV7-6	-	TGTGCCAGCAGCCGAATGGGGCGGGGTGAGCAGTTCTTC	CASSRMGRGEQFF
TRBJ1-1	few	TRBV5-5	-	TGTGCCAGCAGCTTGGATCCAGGTATGAACACTGAAGCTTTCTTT	CASSLDPGMNTEAFF
TRBJ1-5	once	TRBV20-1	TRBD1	TGCAGTGCTAGGCCAGGGGGTAGTCAGCCCCAGCATTTT	CSARPGGSQPQHF